Listed here is a single T cell receptor beta chain. The target antigen is unknown. The length of the CDR3 is 17 residues. V dropped 0 bases and J dropped 5; count of bases not matched to a gene: 13. Germline CDR1 is MNHEY and CDR2 is SVGAGI. TCRdb redid the calling of the reads with MiXCR, one entry per CDR3 protein. Counted here are approximately 76,000 distinct CDR3 sequences, under 30% occurring once; the ten biggest clones make up approximately 49%. This specimen belongs to a study of T cell repertoires in cytomegalovirus infection. Study summary: Based on public TCR beta signatures, there were indications of CMV infection and of a matching HLA type. General study points: There were carriers of CMV plus the relevant HLA, and cumulative public TCR beta family frequency identified them. There were HLA-C-restricted CMV-specific TCR beta clonotypes dominating the ex vivo response.

The receptor's source is a human donor in good health (CMV status not recorded). Some clones in this sample may be carry-over from other donors' samples. J is TRBJ2-7 and V is TRBV6-5; 7 bases line up with TRBD2. The sample was CD8+ T cells from cultured PBMCs, taken from culture after CMV antigen stimulation. The CDR3 spells CASSYSPSGGSPNEQYF. In DNA, the CDR3 is TGTGCCAGCAGTTACTCGCCCTCCGGGGGGTCGCCTAACGAGCAGTACTTC.